One sample yielded the 30 T cell receptor beta chains listed below, sequenced in a study of blood T cell repertoires in COVID-19. The assay was immunoSEQ multiplex PCR, and TCRdb's table has in-frame clones only and misses some. The repertoire holds 250,000 to 300,000 clones, with about 81% as singletons. The source material was PBMCs or T cells enriched from blood (not recorded which). All receptors come from a man aged 25 to 40 with acute COVID-19.

The chain's CDR3 is CASSYSGQGADTIYF. In DNA form, the CDR3 reads TGTGCCAGCAGTTACTCGGGACAGGGGGCGGACACCATATATTTT. The J gene is TRBJ1-3, the V gene TRBV6-5, with 12 positions matching TRBD1. This CDR3 has 15 amino acids. Losses at the gene ends were 0 bases for V and 8 bases for J; bases not matched to a gene: 2. The germline gives CDR1 MNHEY, CDR2 SVGAGI.

The chain is built from TRBV4-3 and TRBJ2-5; D is unclear. The CDR3 spans 14 residues. CDR1 is LGHNA, CDR2 YSLEER, per germline. Trimming took 1 base from V and 5 from J, leaving 11 bases between them. The CDR3 spells CASSQGSIEETQYF. The CDR3 coding sequence is TGCGCCAGCAGCCAAGGGTCGATTGAGGAGACCCAGTACTTC.

This clone was observed a few times. This sequence joins TRBV18 and TRBJ2-1, with D possibly being TRBD2 (6 bases). V was pared by 5 bases and J by 6 bases, with 17 bases between. In germline, CDR1 is KGHSH, CDR2 LQKENI. The CDR3 sequence is 15 residues long. The CDR3 reads CASSEDYGGANEQFF. CDR3 nucleotides: TGTGCCAGCTCAGAGGACTACGGCGGGGCCAATGAGCAGTTCTTC.

This clone was observed a handful of times. This chain links TRBV10-3 with TRBJ2-5, with 11 positions matching TRBD2. The CDR3 consists of 17 residues. The J segment lost 2 bases and the V segment lost 5 bases, leaving 10 bases of the junction unmatched. Germline V gives CDR1 ENHRY, CDR2 SYGVKD. CDR3 sequence reads: CAISKDPSGGTQETQYF. The CDR3, as DNA: TGTGCCATCAGTAAAGACCCTAGCGGGGGGACACAAGAGACCCAGTACTTC.

This chain joins TRBV6-4 and TRBJ2-5, with TRBD2 matching over 7 bases. CDR1 MRHNA and CDR2 SNTAGT come from the germline V gene. This CDR3 is built from 16 residues. The V and J ends lost 9 bases and 5 bases, in that order; junction bases with no gene match: 18. Here the CDR3 reads CARRVLATSGRETQYF. The DNA for the CDR3 is TGTGCCAGAAGGGTACTAGCGACCTCCGGGCGGGAGACCCAGTACTTC.

The V call is TRBV30, the J call TRBJ1-2, with D maybe TRBD1 (6 bases). This CDR3 is 12 amino acids long. Per germline, CDR1 GTSNPN and CDR2 SVGIG (reference sequence). Trimming took off 5 bases at V and 6 bases at J, with 13 bases between the two ends. In DNA form, the CDR3 reads TGTGCCTGGTTAGGGACATATAATGGCTACACCTTC. Its protein is CAWLGTYNGYTF.

This clone was recorded a few times. The chain uses TRBV2 and TRBJ1-4; 7 bases are shared with TRBD1. Per the germline V gene, CDR1 is SNHLY and CDR2 is FYNNEI. The CDR3 extends over 14 amino acids. Trimming removed 4 bases from V and 10 bases from J; junction bases left unmatched: 9. The chain's CDR3 is CASSAPGGTRKLFF. Here the CDR3 DNA reads TGTGCCAGCAGTGCCCCAGGGGGAACAAGAAAACTGTTTTTT. Filled out from reference TRBV2 and TRBJ1-4, the complete variable domain reads EPEVTQTPSHQVTQMGQEVILRCVPISNHLYFYWYRQILGQKVEFLVSFYNNEISEKSEIFDDQFSVERPDGSNFTLKIRSTKLEDSAMYFCASSAPGGTRKLFFGSGTQLSVL.

V and J are TRBV11-2 and TRBJ1-1; D possibly corresponds to TRBD1 (6 bases). V lost 0 bases and J 8 bases, leaving 10 bases between the germline ends. Germline CDR1 and CDR2: SGHAT and FQNNGV. The CDR3 is made up of 13 amino acids. In DNA, the CDR3 is TGTGCCAGCAGCTTAGATCTCGACAGGGAAGCTTTCTTT. It yields the protein CASSLDLDREAFF.

The chain carries TRBV6-5 and TRBJ1-1; 9 bases are a match to TRBD1. The germline CDR1 and CDR2 sequences are MNHEY and SVGAGI. The CDR3 runs to 15 residues. V lost 4 bases to trimming and J lost 6 bases; unmatched junction nucleotides: 9. CDR3 DNA sequence: TGTGCCAGCAGTTCATCACAGGGGGCGCACCCTGAAGCTTTCTTT. Amino acid sequence: CASSSSQGAHPEAFF.

The rearrangement links TRBV19 to TRBJ1-5; D not certain. Germline-derived CDR1 and CDR2 are LNHDA and SQIVND (reference sequence). V was clipped by 9 bases and J by 0 bases, with 12 bases between them. The CDR3 has 14 amino acids. Here the CDR3 DNA reads TGTGCCAGCCTACCGCCATATAGCAATCAGCCCCAGCATTTT. Residues: CASLPPYSNQPQHF.

This clone showed up just once. The chain is built from TRBV15 and TRBJ2-7; the match to TRBD1 covers 12 bases. CDR3 length equals 17 residues. The V and J ends lost 0 bases and 6 bases, in that order; junction bases with no gene match: 9. Germline CDR1 is LNHNV and CDR2 is YYDKDF (reference sequence). CDR3 region: CATSRDRVGTGGLEQYV. DNA for the CDR3: TGTGCCACCAGCAGAGATCGGGTGGGGACAGGGGGCCTCGAGCAGTACGTC.

The chain recombines TRBV6-4 with TRBJ2-5; TRBD2 is a possible D gene (7 bases). The CDR3 is made up of 14 amino acids. Deletions cut 4 bases from V and 2 bases from J, with 11 bases between. CDR1 is MRHNA, CDR2 SNTAGT, per germline. CDR3 DNA: TGTGCCAGCAGTGCCAGGGGAGGGCAAGAGACCCAGTACTTC. Protein: CASSARGGQETQYF.

V gene TRBV19 combines with J gene TRBJ1-6; D possibly corresponds to TRBD1 (5 bases). Germline V gene sequence: CDR1 LNHDA, CDR2 SQIVND (reference sequence). CDR3 length equals 16 residues. V dropped 5 bases and J dropped 9 bases, with 20 bases sitting between them. The CDR3 is CASSVSDGRRGSPLHF. CDR3 bases: TGTGCCAGTAGTGTTTCCGACGGCAGGAGGGGTTCACCCCTCCACTTT.

Notes on this clone: The same CDR3 is also encoded by other DNA sequences in this sample. V usage is TRBV7-2 and J usage is TRBJ2-3; D unclear. Germline values: CDR1 SGHTA, CDR2 FQGNSA. This CDR3 has 13 amino acids. The V end was cut by 4 bases, the J end by 0 bases, with 5 bases between. CDR3 region: CASSSPSTDTQYF. CDR3 sequence (DNA): TGTGCCAGCAGCTCCCCTAGCACAGATACGCAGTATTTT.

V usage is TRBV18 and J usage is TRBJ1-2; tentative D call: TRBD1 (5 bases). Trimming removed 4 bases at V and 2 bases at J, with 8 bases between. CDR3 length: 13 residues. Germline assignment: CDR1 KGHSH and CDR2 LQKENI. CDR3 sequence reads: CASSQDKNYGYTF. The CDR3 DNA follows: TGTGCCAGCTCACAGGACAAGAACTATGGCTACACCTTC.

The rearrangement uses TRBV28 and TRBJ1-1, with D possibly matching TRBD1 (5 bases). CDR3 length: 14 residues. Looked up from germline, CDR1 is MDHEN and CDR2 is SYDVKM. Trimming removed 5 bases at V and 1 base at J, with 11 bases between. For the CDR3, the DNA is TGTGCCAGCAGTAGGAACAGGAGGAACACTGAAGCTTTCTTT. The encoded protein is CASSRNRRNTEAFF. Together with reference TRBV28 and TRBJ1-1, the CDR3 gives the full variable domain: DVKVTQSSRYLVKRTGEKVFLECVQDMDHENMFWYRQDPGLGLRLIYFSYDVKMKEKGDIPEGYSVSREKKERFSLILESASTNQTSMYLCASSRNRRNTEAFFGQGTRLTVV.

The chain has TRBV5-6 and TRBJ1-2, with unresolved D. The ends were cut back, 3 bases at V and 0 bases at J, with 9 bases in the middle. The CDR3 consists of 14 residues. The V gene's germline CDR1 is SGHDT and CDR2 YYEEEE. CDR3 loop: CASSSPGANYGYTF. Here the CDR3 DNA reads TGTGCCAGCAGCTCCCCCGGTGCTAACTATGGCTACACCTTC.

The chain carries TRBV10-1 and TRBJ2-1; D remains ambiguous. Trimming took off 4 bases at V and 3 bases at J, with 7 bases between the two ends. Germline CDR1 reads WNHNN; CDR2 reads SYGVQD (reference sequence). This CDR3 contains 13 residues. The CDR3 protein is CASSVSYYNEQFF. The CDR3 DNA reads as TGCGCCAGCAGTGTCTCTTACTACAATGAGCAGTTCTTC.

V is TRBV19 and J is TRBJ1-1; D is perhaps TRBD1 (5 bases). V was trimmed by 10 bases and J by 2 bases, leaving 17 bases between them. The CDR3 is 14 amino acids. CDR1 is LNHDA and CDR2 is SQIVND in the germline V gene (reference sequence). The CDR3 loop is CATFPGQLNTEAFF. The CDR3 DNA reads TGTGCCACCTTCCCCGGACAATTAAACACTGAAGCTTTCTTT. Full variable domain (rest looked up from reference TRBV19 and TRBJ1-1): DGGITQSPKYLFRKEGQNVTLSCEQNLNHDAMYWYRQDPGQGLRLIYYSQIVNDFQKGDIAEGYSVSREKKESFPLTVTSAQKNPTAFYLCATFPGQLNTEAFFGQGTRLTVV.

This clone occurred once. This sequence joins TRBV19 and TRBJ2-7, with 9 positions matching TRBD1. This CDR3 region has 17 residues. Germline lookup yields CDR1 LNHDA and CDR2 SQIVND (reference sequence). The J segment lost 5 bases and the V segment lost 3 bases, leaving 14 bases of the junction unmatched. In nucleotides, the CDR3 is TGTGCCAGTAGTATCCGTACCAAAGCCGGGACAGGGCACGAGCAGTACGTC. This sequence encodes CASSIRTKAGTGHEQYV.

The V gene is TRBV19, the J gene TRBJ1-3; a weak D match, TRBD1 (5 bases). The germline CDR1 and CDR2 sequences are LNHDA and SQIVND (reference sequence). This CDR3 contains 14 residues. The DNA of the CDR3 is TGTGCAGCAAGCGGGGACGGAAGAAAAAACACCATATATTTT. Residues: CAASGDGRKNTIYF.

The chain is built from TRBV19 and TRBJ2-5, with TRBD1 matching over 11 bases. Per the germline V gene, CDR1 is LNHDA and CDR2 is SQIVND (reference sequence). This CDR3 has 17 amino acids. Trimming took 0 bases from V and 3 from J; bases not matched to a gene: 6. The CDR3 region is CASSIDGTGGPKETQYF. In nucleotides, the CDR3 is TGTGCCAGTAGTATAGATGGGACAGGGGGGCCCAAAGAGACCCAGTACTTC.

The chain uses TRBV14 and TRBJ1-1; D gene uncertain. Germline CDR1 and CDR2: SGHDN and FVKESK. V dropped 0 bases and J dropped 1 base, with 12 bases sitting between them. The CDR3 is 16 amino acids. The CDR3 DNA reads TGTGCCAGCAGCCAAGATCCTAGGATCCAGAACACTGAAGCTTTCTTT. Its translation is CASSQDPRIQNTEAFF.

The rearrangement links TRBV7-8 to TRBJ1-5; D gene ambiguous. The CDR3 consists of 13 residues. V shed 5 bases and J shed 3 bases, with 8 bases lying between them. Germline V CDR1 and CDR2: SGHVS, FQNEAQ. The CDR3 nucleotides are TGTGCCAGCAGCCAGGCTGACAATCAGCCCCAGCATTTT. Translated, it gives CASSQADNQPQHF.

The chain has TRBV19 and TRBJ1-2, with 8 bases that match TRBD1. This CDR3 is 15 amino acids long. J lost 8 bases, V lost 0 bases, and 8 bases had no gene match. Germline V lookup: CDR1 LNHDA, CDR2 SQIVND (reference sequence). The CDR3 sequence: CASSIDGTGPYGYTF. Here the CDR3 DNA reads TGTGCCAGTAGTATAGATGGGACAGGCCCTTACGGCTACACCTTC.

V is TRBV28 and J is TRBJ1-4, with 8 positions matching TRBD1. CDR1 MDHEN and CDR2 SYDVKM come from the germline V gene. V shed 6 bases, J shed 5 bases, and the junction held 11 bases outside the gene matches. There are 16 residues in the CDR3. The CDR3 nucleotides are TGTGCCAGCAGGCTTGAGGACAGGGTGTCAAATGAAAAACTGTTTTTT. Protein product: CASRLEDRVSNEKLFF.

The chain links TRBV29-1 to TRBJ1-2; D remains unclear. The CDR3 sequence is 13 residues long. Germline CDR1 is SQVTM and CDR2 is ANQGSEA. V gave up 1 base and J gave up 0 bases, with 6 bases separating them. CDR3 sequence reads: CSVEVAANYGYTF. Written as DNA, the CDR3 is TGCAGCGTTGAAGTAGCTGCTAACTATGGCTACACCTTC. Variable domain in full (rest from reference TRBV29-1 and TRBJ1-2): SAVISQKPSRDICQRGTSLTIQCQVDSQVTMMFWYRQQPGQSLTLIATANQGSEATYESGFVIDKFPISRPNLTFSTLTVSNMSPEDSSIYLCSVEVAANYGYTFGSGTRLTVV.

The gene calls are TRBV28 and TRBJ1-6; tentatively, D is TRBD1 (5 bases). The CDR3 totals 17 residues. The germline V gene encodes CDR1 MDHEN and CDR2 SYDVKM. V lost 0 bases to trimming and J lost 6 bases, with 15 bases between them. The CDR3 spells CASSLWGRAESNSPLHF. In DNA, the CDR3 is TGTGCCAGCAGTTTATGGGGCAGGGCAGAGAGTAATTCACCCCTCCACTTT.

This rearrangement joins TRBV5-1 to TRBJ2-3, with TRBD2 matching over 10 bases. J lost 2 bases, V lost 6 bases, and 6 bases had no gene match. The germline CDR1 and CDR2 sequences are SGHRS and YFSETQ. The CDR3 has 15 amino acids. Written as DNA, the CDR3 is TGCGCCAGCACCCATAGCGGGGGGATCACAGATACGCAGTATTTT. Translated, it gives CASTHSGGITDTQYF.

This chain joins TRBV19 and TRBJ1-6, with no clear D. Trimming shortened V by 0 bases and J by 5 bases, and 8 bases separated the two germline ends. CDR3 size: 15 residues. The germline CDR1 and CDR2 sequences are LNHDA and SQIVND (reference sequence). The CDR3 protein is CASSIDLGNNSPLHF. Here the CDR3 DNA reads TGTGCCAGTAGTATAGATCTAGGAAATAATTCACCCCTCCACTTT.